The T cell receptor (beta chain) under discussion was sequenced for a study of T cell repertoires in cytomegalovirus infection (dated by TCRdb to about 2019). Some background on the complete study: Peptide stimulations targeted recently identified HLA-C-restricted CMV epitopes, whose presentation resists viral immunomodulation, together with well-studied HLA-B-restricted epitopes. Donor HLA type was relevant to the analysis, as public TCR beta signatures indicated carriage of CMV infection together with the matching HLA type. Results and caveats for the whole study, not just this receptor: In the ex vivo response, HLA-C-restricted CMV-specific TCR beta clonotypes were dominant, and in two of eight donors the single most frequent clonotype came from this HLA-C-restricted group. In both this cohort and an independent cohort of 300 to 450 donors, the cumulative frequency of public TCR beta family members distinguished carriers of CMV infection plus the relevant HLA type.

Trimming takes 0 bases off V and 4 bases off J; junction bases not matched to a gene: 7. Reading the germline V gene (reference sequence) gives CDR1 MNHEY and CDR2 SMNVEV. The CDR3 goes from the cysteine to the phenylalanine over 17 residues. Only the CDR3 DNA is retained, 51 bases long and in frame from the first base. What this sample's treatment or condition label stands for: in vitro stimulation with specific CMV peptide epitopes to enrich CMV-specific T cells. Notes on this clonotype: Its antigen is still unknown. Base quality data are lacking; no much larger clone is found one base away.

Sequencing took place on an Illumina HiSeq 1500. The public sequencing data were trimmed at Q25 with fastp and processed into clonotypes with MiXCR by TCRdb, which kept only in-frame beta chains. Rows with one shared CDR3 protein collapse into an entry with the most common genes and DNA. The sample includes approximately 730,000 distinct CDR3 sequences, with roughly 33% observed a single time. The top ten constitute around a sixth of the sample. This receptor was identified in a human donor in good health (CMV status not recorded). Some clones in this sample may be carry-over from other donors' samples. Sequencing used cultured PBMCs, obtained from culture after CMV antigen stimulation. The V gene is TRBV27 and the J gene is TRBJ2-5, and 11 junctional nucleotides match TRBD1. The sequenced DNA: TGTGCCAGCAGTTTATCGTCGGGACAGGGGGTTCGAGAGACCCAGTACTTC. Its coded protein is CASSLSSGQGVRETQYF.